This paragraph covers one TCR beta chain sequence. Source study methods: Cell counts per sample came from amplifying reference gene primers. Clones were sequenced by immunoSEQ multiplex PCR, and TCRdb holds only the in-frame ones, with some missing. The D gene and trimming were derived from the DNA, and the V and J assignments and clone size from that table. The sample carries around 58,000 clones, 88% recorded once. Trimming removed 5 bases at V and 0 bases at J, with 14 bases between. Germline V gene data show CDR1 as MNHEY and CDR2 as SVGEGT. This CDR3 is built from 16 residues. One Seattle source followed patients from active infection through their disease course. This sample was included in a study of blood T cell repertoires in COVID-19. About the study: Acute-phase and convalescent COVID-19 samples originated in the United States, Italy and Spain. PBMCs, B-cell-depleted T cells, or T cells provided the cDNA or gDNA that made up the material.

V is TRBV6-2 or TRBV6-3 and J is TRBJ1-3; no clear D. The specimen was peripheral blood. This clonotype was sampled from a woman aged 55 to 70 with COVID-19, enrolled during active disease. CDR3: CASSRPDSSSGNTIYF. CDR3 sequence (DNA): TGTGCCAGCAGTCGACCGGACTCGAGCTCTGGAAACACCATATATTTT.